This is a list of T cell receptor beta chains from one sample in a study of T-cell memory formation after mild COVID-19. TCRdb reprocessed the 5' RACE reads via MiXCR and lists one record per CDR3 protein. The sample carries 470,000 or so distinct CDR3 sequences, around 19% recorded once. Material for sequencing was PBMCs or a T cell subset sorted from them (not recorded which). The receptors derive from an adult woman who had mild COVID-19 (a few samples of this study predate the infection). Cell type and time point are not known. The conserved cysteine and the conserved F or W are not part of the CDR3 here. D genes are given only for firm matches.

D	J	V	CDR3
TRBD2	TRBJ2-1	TRBV7-9	ASSSTLVGGGAFNEQF
-	TRBJ1-4	TRBV29-1	SVEGRGAREKLF
TRBD2	TRBJ2-7	TRBV20-1	SARDYTYYEQY
TRBD1	TRBJ2-3	TRBV5-1	ASRLQGSPDTQY
TRBD1	TRBJ2-1	TRBV4-3	ASSFGRGHSNEQF
-	TRBJ1-2	TRBV5-1	ASSARDFPLNYGYT
-	TRBJ2-1	TRBV19	ASSIPRSSSYNEQF
-	TRBJ1-2	TRBV9	ASSVGEANYGYT
-	TRBJ1-2	TRBV6-1	ASSDQGQFYGYT
TRBD2	TRBJ2-1	TRBV7-2	ASSLVGAGVQNEQF
TRBD2	TRBJ2-2	TRBV15	ATSRAARGGTGELF
-	TRBJ1-5	TRBV29-1	SVRDSGVRQPQH
-	TRBJ1-1	TRBV27	ASSHREGTEAF
-	TRBJ2-2	TRBV12-3/TRBV12-4	ASSSRQLGELF
TRBD1	TRBJ1-5	TRBV20-1	SAKGGGDIQPQH
TRBD2	TRBJ2-3	TRBV4-2	ASSSSGGSDTQY
TRBD2	TRBJ2-3	TRBV6-6	ATLKSSGGTDTQY
-	TRBJ1-4	TRBV5-1	ASRLPSGLNEKLF
TRBD1	TRBJ2-6	TRBV4-3	ASGGQPLSGANVLT
TRBD2	TRBJ2-3	TRBV9	ASSNRERGDTQY
-	TRBJ2-5	TRBV7-3	ASSFSGGFQETQY
-	TRBJ2-7	TRBV5-1	ASSLRGEQY
-	TRBJ2-6	TRBV24-1	ATSVSGAGANVLT
-	TRBJ1-1	TRBV12-3/TRBV12-4	ASSFSGVNTEAF
-	TRBJ2-3	TRBV6-5	ASSYLRAGNTDTQY
-	TRBJ2-3	TRBV27	ASSRLVITDTQY
TRBD2	TRBJ2-5	TRBV11-2	ASSLDPFPLAGSGAQY
TRBD1	TRBJ2-2	TRBV6-1	ATKDRVDTGELF
TRBD2	TRBJ2-3	TRBV7-2	ASSLQRGGLDTQY
TRBD1	TRBJ2-7	TRBV5-1	ASSWGDRAAYEQY
-	TRBJ2-1	TRBV7-2	ASSLQPSDEQF
TRBD2	TRBJ2-3	TRBV3-1	ASSSGLSGGPDGDTQY
-	TRBJ2-2	TRBV29-1	SFTRDKSNTGELF
-	TRBJ2-2	TRBV24-1	ATSDRTENTGELF
-	TRBJ2-4	TRBV6-2/TRBV6-3	ASSYYRERLAKNIQY
-	TRBJ2-7	TRBV24-1	ATSDNYEQY
-	TRBJ2-3	TRBV7-2	ASSLEAGPTDTQY
TRBD1	TRBJ2-1	TRBV6-5	ASTRQGSYNEQF
-	TRBJ2-1	TRBV5-1	ASSLVPQNEQF
-	TRBJ2-7	TRBV29-1	SVALGSAGYEQY
-	TRBJ2-1	TRBV20-1	SARDHSSFDEQF
TRBD1	TRBJ1-1	TRBV19	ASISPGGRTEAF
-	TRBJ2-7	TRBV30	AWSLWAGGHEQY
TRBD2	TRBJ2-1	TRBV5-1	ASSSLADLYNEQF
TRBD2	TRBJ2-5	TRBV12-3/TRBV12-4	ASKGPTSGLRGTQY
-	TRBJ2-3	TRBV12-3/TRBV12-4	ASGRQAPHGTQY
TRBD1	TRBJ1-2	TRBV19	ASSFGTGNGYT
-	TRBJ1-1	TRBV7-9	ASSLTDITEEAF
TRBD1	TRBJ1-3	TRBV6-5	ASSLRLTGNGNTIY
-	TRBJ2-2	TRBV5-5	ASSLFGKNTGELF
-	TRBJ2-2	TRBV7-3	ASSLSLGTGELF